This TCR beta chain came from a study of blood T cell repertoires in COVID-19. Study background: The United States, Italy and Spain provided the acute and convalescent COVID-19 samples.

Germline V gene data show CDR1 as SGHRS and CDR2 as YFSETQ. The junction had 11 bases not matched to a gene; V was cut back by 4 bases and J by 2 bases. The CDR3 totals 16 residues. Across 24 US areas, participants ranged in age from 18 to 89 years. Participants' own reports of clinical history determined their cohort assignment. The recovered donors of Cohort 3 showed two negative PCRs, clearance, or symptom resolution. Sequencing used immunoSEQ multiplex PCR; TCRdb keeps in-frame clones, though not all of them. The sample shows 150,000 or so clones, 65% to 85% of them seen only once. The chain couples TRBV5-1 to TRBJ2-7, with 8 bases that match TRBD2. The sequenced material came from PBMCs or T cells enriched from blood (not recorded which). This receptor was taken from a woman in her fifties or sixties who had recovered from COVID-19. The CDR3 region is CASSPGGAGVPYEQYF. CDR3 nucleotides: TGCGCCAGCAGCCCGGGGGGAGCGGGAGTACCCTACGAGCAGTACTTC.